This T cell receptor beta chain was observed in a study of OX40 agonist ivuxolimab in advanced cancers. Looking at the study overall: Treatment of patients was with ivuxolimab, an agonistic anti-OX40 (CD134) antibody. Study-wide results and caveats: In general, CD8+ T cells held more expanded clones than CD4+ did, on average. Expanded peripheral T-cell antigen specificity went undetermined. Clonal expansion was among the lowest in partial responders at 0.1-3.0 mg/kg, especially CD8+.

On this clone: The antigen is not known.

The protocol was immunoSEQ multiplex PCR, while the TCRdb copy is restricted to in-frame clones and leaves out a portion. Found here are about 54,000 clones, 80% to 95% of them singletons; the top ten hold around 9.3%. Germline trimming cut 4 bases from V and 6 bases from J; bases unmatched to any gene: 10. This CDR3 is 15 amino acids long. Germline loops: CDR1 SNHLY, CDR2 FYNNEI. V usage is TRBV2 and J usage is TRBJ1-1; 8 bases are a match to TRBD1. This TCR was sampled from an adult with an advanced solid tumor such as melanoma, head and neck, liver or kidney cancer. Specimen: CD4+ or CD8+ T cells sorted from blood, collected in a trial of the OX40 agonist ivuxolimab. The CDR3 loop reads CASSVMDRAYAEAFF. CDR3 DNA sequence: TGTGCCAGCAGTGTTATGGACAGGGCGTATGCTGAAGCTTTCTTT.